One sample yielded the 7 T cell receptor beta chains listed below, sequenced in a study of blood T cell repertoires in COVID-19. Profiled with immunoSEQ multiplex PCR; TCRdb holds only in-frame clones, not every one. The sample lists around 430,000 clones; around nine tenths were seen once. The source material was PBMCs or T cells enriched from blood (not recorded which). These receptors were collected from a woman in her fifties or sixties who had recovered from COVID-19.

The V gene is TRBV30, the J gene TRBJ1-5; D is possibly TRBD1 (5 bases). The length of the CDR3 is 15 residues. Deletions cut 0 bases from V and 7 bases from J, with 16 bases between. Germline CDR1 reads GTSNPN; CDR2 reads SVGIG (reference sequence). The CDR3 sequence is CAWSVDVQGGQPQHF. The CDR3 nucleotides are TGTGCCTGGAGTGTAGATGTGCAGGGAGGACAGCCCCAGCATTTT.

The J gene is TRBJ2-5, the V gene TRBV19, with a tentative D call TRBD2 (6 bases). The V gene lost 4 bases and the J gene lost 3 bases, with 6 bases spanning the gap. This CDR3 has 12 amino acids. Germline CDR1 reads LNHDA; CDR2 reads SQIVND (reference sequence). The CDR3 DNA reads TGTGCCAGTAGTAGGGGGGAAGAGACCCAGTACTTC. Amino acid sequence: CASSRGEETQYF.

This clone was detected a few times. The rearrangement uses TRBV30 and TRBJ1-2, with D possibly TRBD1 on 5 matching bases. The CDR3 length is 16 residues. Between the trimmed V and J ends, which lost 2 bases and 3 bases, there was a span of 19 bases. The germline V gene has CDR1 GTSNPN and CDR2 SVGIG (reference sequence). The CDR3 DNA reads TGTGCCTGGAGTCCGGGAGTCGTCCTGGGGCACTATGGCTACACCTTC. It translates to CAWSPGVVLGHYGYTF.

V and J are TRBV5-1 and TRBJ1-2, with 7 bases that match TRBD1. The V gene end was trimmed by 5 bases and the J gene end by 8 bases; junction bases not matched to a gene: 9. CDR3 length: 13 amino acids. The germline V gene encodes CDR1 SGHRS and CDR2 YFSETQ. The CDR3: CASSSTGTGGYTF. Written as DNA, the CDR3 is TGCGCCAGCAGTTCGACAGGGACCGGAGGCTACACCTTC. Full variable domain (rest looked up from reference TRBV5-1 and TRBJ1-2): KAGVTQTPRYLIKTRGQQVTLSCSPISGHRSVSWYQQTPGQGLQFLFEYFSETQRNKGNFPGRFSGRQFSNSRSEMNVSTLELGDSALYLCASSSTGTGGYTFGSGTRLTVV.

J is TRBJ1-2 and V is TRBV19; TRBD1 matches 8 bases. The CDR3 has 13 amino acids. Germline V CDR1 and CDR2: LNHDA, SQIVND (reference sequence). The V gene end was trimmed by 5 bases and the J gene end by 5 bases; junction bases not matched to a gene: 4. CDR3 DNA: TGTGCCAGTAGTCCGGACAGGGTGTATGGCTACACCTTC. The encoded protein is CASSPDRVYGYTF. Looking up the rest from reference TRBV19 and TRBJ1-2 gives the full variable domain: DGGITQSPKYLFRKEGQNVTLSCEQNLNHDAMYWYRQDPGQGLRLIYYSQIVNDFQKGDIAEGYSVSREKKESFPLTVTSAQKNPTAFYLCASSPDRVYGYTFGSGTRLTVV.

This chain connects TRBV7-2 to TRBJ2-7, with 8 positions matching TRBD1. Germline V gene lookup returns CDR1 SGHTA and CDR2 FQGNSA. With 3 bases clipped from V and 4 bases from J, the junction kept 5 bases outside the gene matches. The CDR3 consists of 14 residues. CDR3 nucleotide sequence: TGTGCCAGCAGCTTTGGGACAGGAGCTTACGAGCAGTACTTC. It yields the protein CASSFGTGAYEQYF.

The chain combines TRBV27 with TRBJ1-2, with 8 bases aligning to TRBD1. Unmatched junction bases numbered 0, after V lost 5 bases and J lost 4 bases. The length of the CDR3 is 12 residues. Germline CDR1 MNHEY, CDR2 SMNVEV (reference sequence). CDR3 residues: CASSGQGYGYTF. The CDR3 region has the DNA TGTGCCAGCAGTGGACAGGGCTATGGCTACACCTTC.